The 31 T cell receptor beta chains in this list originate from one sample, sequenced in a study of CD8 T cells in Susac syndrome. A quantity of roughly 0.5 to 1 ug RNA underwent reverse transcription using random hexamers. TCRdb itself ran the immunoSEQ multiplex PCR reads through MiXCR, one entry per CDR3 protein. The sample lists fewer than 85,000 distinct CDR3 sequences, approximately 95% occurring once. The sequencing sample was made of CD8+ T cells from PBMCs. The source is a human donor with Susac syndrome.

This clonotype was detected a few times. The rearrangement links TRBV27 to TRBJ2-5; TRBD2 matches 10 bases. CDR3 length equals 15 residues. Germline CDR1 is MNHEY and CDR2 is SMNVEV (reference sequence). The J segment lost 2 bases and the V segment lost 6 bases, leaving 6 bases of the junction unmatched. For the CDR3, the DNA is TGTGCCAGCAGCCATAATAGCGGGAGGCAAGAGACCCAGTACTTC. Residues: CASSHNSGRQETQYF.

The genes are TRBV6-6 and TRBJ2-1, with a weak D call TRBD2 (6 bases). Deletions cut 0 bases from V and 2 bases from J, with 11 bases between. The germline V gene has CDR1 MNHNY and CDR2 SVGAGI (reference sequence). The CDR3 extends over 16 amino acids. In DNA form, the CDR3 reads TGTGCCAGCAGTTACTCGATGGCGGGAACCTACAATGAGCAGTTCTTC. Its protein is CASSYSMAGTYNEQFF.

V usage is TRBV9 and J usage is TRBJ1-2; D gene uncertain. Germline loops: CDR1 SGDLS, CDR2 YYNGEE. Deletions cut 3 bases from V and 8 bases from J, with 8 bases between. The CDR3 totals 11 residues. CDR3 in amino acids: CASSDLTGYTF. The CDR3 nucleotides are TGTGCCAGCAGCGACCTAACGGGCTACACCTTC. Full variable domain (missing parts from reference TRBV9 and TRBJ1-2): DSGVTQTPKHLITATGQRVTLRCSPRSGDLSVYWYQQSLDQGLQFLIQYYNGEERAKGNILERFSAQQFPDLHSELNLSSLELGDSALYFCASSDLTGYTFGSGTRLTVV.

The rearrangement joins TRBV15 to TRBJ1-4; D is ambiguous. Germline lookup yields CDR1 LNHNV and CDR2 YYDKDF (reference sequence). The CDR3 runs to 12 residues. V lost 6 bases and J lost 8, with 10 bases in between. CDR3 in DNA: TGTGCCACCAGGGGCAATCGCGAAAAACTGTTTTTT. It specifies CATRGNREKLFF.

V gene TRBV9 combines with J gene TRBJ2-7; D possibly corresponds to TRBD2 (5 bases). Germline values: CDR1 SGDLS, CDR2 YYNGEE. Trimming removed 0 bases from V and 5 bases from J, with 12 bases in between. This CDR3 spans 14 amino acids. CDR3 residues: CASSVGGLLDEQYF. The CDR3 nucleotides read TGTGCCAGCAGCGTAGGAGGGCTACTTGACGAGCAGTACTTC.

This rearrangement joins TRBV6-5 to TRBJ2-7, with D unclear. The V end was cut by 5 bases, the J end by 6 bases, with 11 bases between. CDR1 and CDR2 (germline): MNHEY, SVGAGI. The CDR3 is made up of 12 amino acids. The CDR3 nucleotides read TGTGCCAGCAGTCCTGCAGGTATCGAGCAGTACTTC. The encoded protein is CASSPAGIEQYF.

V gene TRBV7-8 combines with J gene TRBJ2-5; 7 bases map to TRBD1. Per the germline V gene, CDR1 is SGHVS and CDR2 is FQNEAQ. V was clipped by 2 bases and J by 2 bases; unmatched bases: 2. CDR3 length equals 14 residues. The CDR3: CASSLLGQQETQYF. The DNA of the CDR3 is TGTGCCAGCAGCTTACTGGGACAGCAAGAGACCCAGTACTTC.

The J gene is TRBJ2-2, the V gene TRBV5-1; TRBD2 agrees at 9 bases. This CDR3 has 16 amino acids. V was clipped by 1 base and J by 6 bases; unmatched bases: 7. Germline lookup yields CDR1 SGHRS and CDR2 YFSETQ. The CDR3 region is CASSLNSGSGPGELFF. The CDR3 DNA follows: TGCGCCAGCAGCTTGAATAGCGGGAGTGGCCCCGGGGAGCTGTTTTTT. Full variable domain (remainder filled in from reference TRBV5-1 and TRBJ2-2): KAGVTQTPRYLIKTRGQQVTLSCSPISGHRSVSWYQQTPGQGLQFLFEYFSETQRNKGNFPGRFSGRQFSNSRSEMNVSTLELGDSALYLCASSLNSGSGPGELFFGEGSRLTVL.

V and J are TRBV7-9 and TRBJ2-1; 10 positions agree with TRBD1. Trimming took 6 bases from V and 1 from J; bases not matched to a gene: 6. Germline CDR1 is SEHNR and CDR2 is FQNEAQ (reference sequence). The CDR3 covers 16 residues. The CDR3 DNA reads as TGTGCCAGCAGTTCGGACAGGGGGAGATCCTACAATGAGCAGTTCTTC. It specifies CASSSDRGRSYNEQFF.

The chain employs TRBV15 and TRBJ2-3; D is undetermined. V was cut by 3 bases and J by 2 bases, with 6 bases left in between. CDR1 LNHNV and CDR2 YYDKDF come from the germline V gene (reference sequence). The CDR3 sequence is 13 residues long. In DNA form, the CDR3 reads TGTGCCACCAGCAGGGTGGCCACAGATACGCAGTATTTT. Amino acid sequence: CATSRVATDTQYF.

The chain uses TRBV7-2 and TRBJ2-5, with TRBD2 matching over 12 bases. Trimming at V came to 5 bases and at J to 5 bases, leaving 6 bases not matched to a gene. The CDR3 is 15 amino acids. CDR1 is SGHTA and CDR2 is FQGNSA in the germline V gene. DNA of the CDR3: TGTGCCAGCAGCCAAAGCCTAGCGGGAGGGGAGACCCAGTACTTC. Translating it yields CASSQSLAGGETQYF.

This rearrangement joins TRBV7-9 to TRBJ2-7; 9 bases fit TRBD1. This CDR3 has 15 residues. Germline CDR1 SEHNR, CDR2 FQNEAQ (reference sequence). The junction had 6 bases not matched to a gene; V was cut back by 3 bases and J by 3 bases. The DNA of the CDR3 is TGTGCCAGCAGCTTCCCCGGGACAGGGAACTACGAGCAGTACTTC. Residues: CASSFPGTGNYEQYF.

The chain combines TRBV29-1 with TRBJ1-2; D may be TRBD1 (5 bases). This CDR3 has 12 residues. The V gene lost 6 bases and the J gene lost 2 bases, with 10 bases spanning the gap. CDR1 and CDR2 (germline): SQVTM, ANQGSEA. The CDR3 reads CSVTGTNYGYTF. The CDR3 coding sequence is TGCAGCGTAACCGGGACCAACTATGGCTACACCTTC. Variable domain in full (rest from reference TRBV29-1 and TRBJ1-2): SAVISQKPSRDICQRGTSLTIQCQVDSQVTMMFWYRQQPGQSLTLIATANQGSEATYESGFVIDKFPISRPNLTFSTLTVSNMSPEDSSIYLCSVTGTNYGYTFGSGTRLTVV.

This chain connects TRBV6-5 to TRBJ1-1; D remains ambiguous. Trimming removed 2 bases from V and 0 bases from J, with 4 bases in between. This CDR3 contains 13 residues. Looked up from germline, CDR1 is MNHEY and CDR2 is SVGAGI. Here the CDR3 reads CASSYTVNTEAFF. The CDR3 DNA sequence: TGTGCCAGCAGTTACACAGTGAACACTGAAGCTTTCTTT.

The chain employs TRBV18 and TRBJ2-2; TRBD2 matches 9 bases. The CDR3 is made up of 14 amino acids. Germline V gene sequence: CDR1 KGHSH, CDR2 LQKENI. Trimming removed 7 bases from V and 6 bases from J; junction bases left unmatched: 6. CDR3 bases: TGTGCCAGCTTCGTAGCGGGAGTCGCCGGGGAGCTGTTTTTT. It specifies CASFVAGVAGELFF.

The J gene is TRBJ2-1, the V gene TRBV3-1, with D possibly matching TRBD1 (6 bases). With 5 bases removed from V and 9 bases from J, the gap between germline ends came to 20 bases. The CDR3 totals 15 residues. Germline V lookup: CDR1 LGHDT, CDR2 YNNKEL (reference sequence). For the CDR3, the DNA is TGTGCCAGCAGCTGGGGCAAACAGGGTTACGCTGAGCAGTTCTTC. Protein product: CASSWGKQGYAEQFF.

The chain employs TRBV4-1 and TRBJ1-2; 7 bases are shared with TRBD1. CDR1 MGHRA and CDR2 YSYEKL come from the germline V gene. This CDR3 is built from 15 residues. The V and J ends lost 4 bases and 0 bases, in that order; junction bases with no gene match: 5. CDR3 nucleotides: TGCGCCAGCAGCCCGGGGACAGCCTCTAACTATGGCTACACCTTC. Its protein is CASSPGTASNYGYTF.

The CDR3 here is CASSPGGPAYTQYF. The CDR3 bases are TGTGCCAGCAGCCCGGGGGGGCCGGCCTATACGCAGTATTTT. The chain recombines TRBV6-5 with TRBJ2-3; 8 bases align to TRBD2. The CDR3 is 14 residues long. Germline trimming cut 6 bases from V and 7 bases from J; bases unmatched to any gene: 9. Germline V CDR1 and CDR2: MNHEY, SVGAGI.

The rearrangement links TRBV9 to TRBJ2-6, with D possibly being TRBD2 (6 bases). This CDR3 region has 16 residues. Trimming took off 0 bases at V and 3 bases at J, with 10 bases between the two ends. Germline V gives CDR1 SGDLS, CDR2 YYNGEE. CDR3 in DNA: TGTGCCAGCAGCGTAGGGGAGGAACATGGGGCCAACGTCCTGACTTTC. Translated: CASSVGEEHGANVLTF.

The chain has TRBV4-2 and TRBJ2-7, with D perhaps TRBD1 (5 bases). CDR1 and CDR2 from the germline V gene are LGHNA and YNFKEQ. The V end lost 0 bases, the J end lost 0 bases, and 9 bases lay between the germline ends. The CDR3 runs to 15 residues. The CDR3 nucleotides are TGTGCCAGCAGCCAAGATGAGGACACCTCCTACGAGCAGTACTTC. It specifies CASSQDEDTSYEQYF.

The V call is TRBV12-3 or TRBV12-4, the J call TRBJ2-1; D may be TRBD2 (7 bases). V was pared by 6 bases and J by 2 bases, with 20 bases between. The CDR3 has 17 residues. CDR3 nucleotide sequence: TGTGCCAGCAGCTCCGGGGGGCTGGCCTTCACCTACAATGAGCAGTTCTTC. It specifies CASSSGGLAFTYNEQFF.

This rearrangement joins TRBV12-3 or TRBV12-4 to TRBJ1-4; D is undetermined. V dropped 7 bases and J dropped 5 bases, with 14 bases sitting between them. The CDR3 totals 14 residues. CDR3 bases: TGTGCCAGCACCCCACAAGGATTGAATGAAAAACTGTTTTTT. The encoded protein is CASTPQGLNEKLFF.

This chain joins TRBV28 and TRBJ2-2; D call uncertain. Trimming cost V 7 bases and J 6 bases, with 9 bases left between them. Germline assignment: CDR1 MDHEN and CDR2 SYDVKM. The CDR3 loop spans 12 amino acids. The CDR3 bases are TGTGCCAGCATCACTGGGGCCGGGGAGCTGTTTTTT. This gives the protein CASITGAGELFF.

The V call is TRBV20-1, the J call TRBJ2-7; 12 bases are a match to TRBD2. Trimming removed 0 bases from V and 0 bases from J; junction bases left unmatched: 9. Germline V lookup: CDR1 DFQATT, CDR2 SNEGSKA (reference sequence). The CDR3 runs to 18 residues. The DNA of the CDR3 is TGCAGTGCTAGAGATGTTGCCGGACTAGCGGGGACCTCCTACGAGCAGTACTTC. The encoded protein is CSARDVAGLAGTSYEQYF.

The rearrangement joins TRBV29-1 to TRBJ1-4, with TRBD1 identical over 8 bases. The trim removed 3 bases at V and 0 bases at J, leaving 0 bases unmatched. CDR1 and CDR2 from the germline V gene are SQVTM and ANQGSEA. The CDR3 is made up of 14 amino acids. The CDR3 DNA reads TGCAGCGTTGAGGACAGGGCAACTAATGAAAAACTGTTTTTT. This encodes CSVEDRATNEKLFF.

The chain has TRBV9 and TRBJ2-7; TRBD1 is a possible D gene (6 bases). CDR1 and CDR2 (germline): SGDLS, YYNGEE. V was pared by 4 bases and J by 2 bases, with 16 bases between. This CDR3 has 15 residues. CDR3 sequence: CASSPNQGPTYEQYF. CDR3 DNA sequence: TGTGCCAGCAGCCCCAACCAGGGGCCGACCTACGAGCAGTACTTC. The whole variable domain, remainder taken from reference TRBV9 and TRBJ2-7, is DSGVTQTPKHLITATGQRVTLRCSPRSGDLSVYWYQQSLDQGLQFLIQYYNGEERAKGNILERFSAQQFPDLHSELNLSSLELGDSALYFCASSPNQGPTYEQYFGPGTRLTVT.

J is TRBJ2-7 and V is TRBV5-4, with unresolved D. Germline V gene lookup returns CDR1 SGHNT and CDR2 YYREEE (reference sequence). V gave up 4 bases and J gave up 3 bases, with 8 bases separating them. The CDR3 sequence is 12 residues long. The CDR3 is CASSPGNYEQYF. In DNA form, the CDR3 reads TGTGCCAGCAGCCCTGGCAACTACGAGCAGTACTTC.

The chain combines TRBV9 with TRBJ1-2, with TRBD1 identical over 9 bases. The germline CDR1 and CDR2 sequences are SGDLS and YYNGEE. V trimming: 4 bases; J trimming: 4 bases; junction bases outside the gene matches: 5. The CDR3 sequence is 14 residues long. CDR3 residues: CASSPRDRVYGYTF. DNA of the CDR3: TGTGCCAGCAGCCCCCGGGACAGGGTCTATGGCTACACCTTC.

The chain carries TRBV19 and TRBJ2-1; 9 nucleotides match TRBD2. The J segment lost 3 bases and the V segment lost 7 bases, leaving 13 bases of the junction unmatched. Germline-derived CDR1 and CDR2 are LNHDA and SQIVND (reference sequence). The CDR3 covers 17 residues. The CDR3 loop is CASTTSRASGNYNEQFF. In DNA form, the CDR3 reads TGTGCCAGTACCACCTCACGAGCTAGCGGGAACTACAATGAGCAGTTCTTC.

The V and J genes are TRBV7-6 and TRBJ2-1, with D possibly matching TRBD1 (6 bases). In germline, CDR1 is SGHVS, CDR2 FNYEAQ. Between the trimmed V and J ends, which lost 3 bases and 5 bases, there was a span of 20 bases. The CDR3 spans 17 residues. The CDR3 reads CASSFRQESMSDNEQFF. The CDR3, as DNA: TGTGCCAGCAGCTTCCGACAGGAATCAATGTCAGACAATGAGCAGTTCTTC. The variable domain in full, with the rest retrieved from reference TRBV7-6 and TRBJ2-1, is GAGVSQSPRYKVTKRGQDVALRCDPISGHVSLYWYRQALGQGPEFLTYFNYEAQQDKSGLPNDRFSAERPEGSISTLTIQRTEQRDSAMYRCASSFRQESMSDNEQFFGPGTRLTVL.

The rearrangement links TRBV30 to TRBJ2-5, with 9 positions matching TRBD2. Germline trimming cut 2 bases from V and 0 bases from J; bases unmatched to any gene: 7. This CDR3 is built from 16 residues. Germline CDR1 is GTSNPN and CDR2 is SVGIG (reference sequence). This CDR3 reads CAWSLMAGGYQETQYF. CDR3 DNA sequence: TGTGCCTGGAGTCTCATGGCGGGAGGGTACCAAGAGACCCAGTACTTC.